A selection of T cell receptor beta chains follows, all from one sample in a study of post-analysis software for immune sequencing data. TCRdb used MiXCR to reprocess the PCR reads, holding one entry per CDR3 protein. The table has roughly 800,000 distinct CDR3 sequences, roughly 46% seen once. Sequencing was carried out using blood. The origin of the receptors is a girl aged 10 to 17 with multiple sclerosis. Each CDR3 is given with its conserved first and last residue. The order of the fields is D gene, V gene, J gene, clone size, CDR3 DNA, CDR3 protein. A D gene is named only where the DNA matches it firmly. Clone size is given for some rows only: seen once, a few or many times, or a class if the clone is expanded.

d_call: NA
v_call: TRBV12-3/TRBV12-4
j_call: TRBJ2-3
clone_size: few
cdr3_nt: TGTGCCACCCAGACTAGTAGCACAGATACGCAGTATTTT
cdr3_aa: CATQTSSTDTQYF

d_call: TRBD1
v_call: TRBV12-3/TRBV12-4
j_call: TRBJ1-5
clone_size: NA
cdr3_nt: TGTGCCAGCACTCCAGGGGGCAGGGCCAATCAGCCCCAGCATTTT
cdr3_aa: CASTPGGRANQPQHF

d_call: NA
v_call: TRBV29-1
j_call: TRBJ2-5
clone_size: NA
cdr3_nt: TGCAGCGTTGAAGATCTGGGGGAGCAGTACTTC
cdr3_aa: CSVEDLGEQYF

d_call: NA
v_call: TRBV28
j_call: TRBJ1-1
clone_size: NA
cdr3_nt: TGTGCCAGCAGCCCAGACAGTGGCACTGAAGCTTTCTTT
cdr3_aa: CASSPDSGTEAFF

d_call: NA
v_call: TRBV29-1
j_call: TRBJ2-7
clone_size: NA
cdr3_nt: TGCGGCGGACGGGACACGATAGGGTACGAGCAGTACTTC
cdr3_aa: CGGRDTIGYEQYF

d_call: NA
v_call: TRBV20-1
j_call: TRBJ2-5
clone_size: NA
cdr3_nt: TGCAGTGCTAGAGGTCTGACTAGTTATCAAGAGACCCAGTACTTC
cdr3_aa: CSARGLTSYQETQYF

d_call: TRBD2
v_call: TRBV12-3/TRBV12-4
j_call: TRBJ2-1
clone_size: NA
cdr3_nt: TGTGCCAGCAGTCCCTATAGCGGGGAGAGCTCCTACAATGAGCAGTTCTTC
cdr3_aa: CASSPYSGESSYNEQFF

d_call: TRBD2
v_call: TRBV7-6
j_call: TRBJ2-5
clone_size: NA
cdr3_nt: TGTGCCAGCAGCTTATCGGGGACTAGCGGGAGTACCCAGTACTTC
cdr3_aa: CASSLSGTSGSTQYF

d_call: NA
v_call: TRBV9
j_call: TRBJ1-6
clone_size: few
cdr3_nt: TGTGCCAGCAGCGTAGCGGGCTCCTATAATTCACCCCTCCACTTT
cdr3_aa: CASSVAGSYNSPLHF

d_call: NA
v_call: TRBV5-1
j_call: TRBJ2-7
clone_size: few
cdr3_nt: TGCGCCAGCAGCCGCCCCCGGGATGGCGAGCAGTACTTC
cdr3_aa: CASSRPRDGEQYF

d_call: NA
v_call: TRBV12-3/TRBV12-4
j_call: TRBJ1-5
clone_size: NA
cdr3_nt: TGTGCCAGCAGTACAGCCACGGGTAAGGGGAATCAGCCCCAGCATTTT
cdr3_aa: CASSTATGKGNQPQHF

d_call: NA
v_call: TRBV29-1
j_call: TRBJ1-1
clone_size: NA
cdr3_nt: TGCAGCGTTGAAGGGAACACTGAAGCTTTCTTT
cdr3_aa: CSVEGNTEAFF

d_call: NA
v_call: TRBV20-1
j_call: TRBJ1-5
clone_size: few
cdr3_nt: TGCAGTGCTTCGAGACTGAGCAATCAGCCCCAGCATTTT
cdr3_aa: CSASRLSNQPQHF

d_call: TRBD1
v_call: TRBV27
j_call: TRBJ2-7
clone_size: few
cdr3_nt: TGTGCCAGCCGGACTGACAGGACAGGGGGGGAGCAGTACTTC
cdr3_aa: CASRTDRTGGEQYF

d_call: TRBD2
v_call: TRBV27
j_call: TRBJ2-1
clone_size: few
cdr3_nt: TGTGCCAGCAGTCCGCGAATGACTAGCGGGAGGCGCAATGAGCAGTTCTTC
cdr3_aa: CASSPRMTSGRRNEQFF

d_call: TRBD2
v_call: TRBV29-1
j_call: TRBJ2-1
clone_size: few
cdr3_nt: TGCAGCGTTGGCCCAGCGGGAGCAGATGAGCAGTTCTTC
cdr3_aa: CSVGPAGADEQFF

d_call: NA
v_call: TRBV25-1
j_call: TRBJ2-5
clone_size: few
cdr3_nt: TGTGCCAGCAGTGAAGGGTCACTAGCAGAGACCCAGTACTTC
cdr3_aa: CASSEGSLAETQYF

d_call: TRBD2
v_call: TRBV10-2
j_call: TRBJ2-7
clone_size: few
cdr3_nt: TGCGCCAGCACCGATCGGAGAGGGACTAGCCTTTACGAGCAGTACTTC
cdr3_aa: CASTDRRGTSLYEQYF

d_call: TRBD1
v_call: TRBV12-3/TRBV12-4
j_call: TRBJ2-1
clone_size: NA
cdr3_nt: TGTGCCAGCAGAGCCGGACAGGCCGCCTCCTACGAGCAGTTCTTC
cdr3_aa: CASRAGQAASYEQFF

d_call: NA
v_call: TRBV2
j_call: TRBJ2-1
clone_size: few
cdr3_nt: TGTGCCAGCAGTAGTTATGAGCAGTTCTTC
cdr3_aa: CASSSYEQFF

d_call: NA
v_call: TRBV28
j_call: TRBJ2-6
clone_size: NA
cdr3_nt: TGTGCCAGCGGCAGACCCATCTCTGGGGCCAACGTCCTGACTTTC
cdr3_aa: CASGRPISGANVLTF

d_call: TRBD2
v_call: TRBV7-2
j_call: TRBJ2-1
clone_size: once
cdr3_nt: TGTGCCAGCAGATTAGCAGCGGGAGGTTTGAATGAGCAGTTCTTC
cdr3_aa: CASRLAAGGLNEQFF

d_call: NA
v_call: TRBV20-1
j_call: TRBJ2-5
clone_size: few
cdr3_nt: TGCAGTGCTAGACGAGGAGGGGGACAAGAGACCCAGTACTTC
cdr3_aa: CSARRGGGQETQYF

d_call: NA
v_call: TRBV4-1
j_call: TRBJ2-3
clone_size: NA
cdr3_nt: TGCGCCAGCAGCCACCCCAGGGCTAGCTCCTCAGATACGCAGTATTTT
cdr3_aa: CASSHPRASSSDTQYF

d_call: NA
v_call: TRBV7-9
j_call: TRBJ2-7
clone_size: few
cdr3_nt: TGTGCCAGCAGCTTCCCGGGACTGGGCTACGAGCAGTACTTC
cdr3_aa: CASSFPGLGYEQYF

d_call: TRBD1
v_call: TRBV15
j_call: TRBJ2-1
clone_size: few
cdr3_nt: TGTGCCACCAGACAGGGGAGAAATGAGCAGTTCTTC
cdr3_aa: CATRQGRNEQFF

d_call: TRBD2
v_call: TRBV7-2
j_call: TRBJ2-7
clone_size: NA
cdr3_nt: TGTGCCAGCAGCACTCCGGGACTAGCGGGCTACGAGCAGTACTTC
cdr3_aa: CASSTPGLAGYEQYF

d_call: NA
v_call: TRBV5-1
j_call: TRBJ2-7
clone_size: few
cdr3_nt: TGCGCCAGCAGCGGCGGGATTTCCTACGAGCAGTACTTC
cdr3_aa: CASSGGISYEQYF

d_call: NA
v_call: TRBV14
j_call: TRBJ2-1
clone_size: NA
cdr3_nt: TGTGCCAGCAGCCGGGCCGCGAGCTCCTACAATGAGCAGTTCTTC
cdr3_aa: CASSRAASSYNEQFF

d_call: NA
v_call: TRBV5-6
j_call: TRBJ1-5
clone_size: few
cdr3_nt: TGTGCCAGCAGCCCCGGCCGCAGGTACAATCAGCCCCAGCATTTT
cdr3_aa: CASSPGRRYNQPQHF

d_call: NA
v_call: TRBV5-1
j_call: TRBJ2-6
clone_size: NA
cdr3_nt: TGCGCCAGCAGCATAGGACGGGGAACCTCTGGGGCCAACGTCCTGACTTTC
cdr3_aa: CASSIGRGTSGANVLTF

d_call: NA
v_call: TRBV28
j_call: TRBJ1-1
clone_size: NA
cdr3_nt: TGTGCCAGCAGTTTCGGGGGCTCTGAAGCTTTCTTT
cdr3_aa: CASSFGGSEAFF

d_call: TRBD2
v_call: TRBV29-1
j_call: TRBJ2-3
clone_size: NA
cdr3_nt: TGCAGCGTTCTAAACTCAATGCGGACTAGCCTCACAAATACGCAGTATTTT
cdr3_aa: CSVLNSMRTSLTNTQYF

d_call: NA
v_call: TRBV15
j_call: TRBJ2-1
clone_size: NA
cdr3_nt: TGTGCCACCAGCAGAGATCGGGCGAGGGCCTACAATGAGCAGTTCTTC
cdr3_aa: CATSRDRARAYNEQFF

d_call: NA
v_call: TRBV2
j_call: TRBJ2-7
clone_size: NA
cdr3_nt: TGTGCCAGCAGTATCCGGGGTCTCCTCTCCTATGAGCAGTACTTC
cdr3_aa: CASSIRGLLSYEQYF

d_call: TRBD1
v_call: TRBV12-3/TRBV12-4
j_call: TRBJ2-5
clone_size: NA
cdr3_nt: TGTGCCAGCAGCCGCGACAGGGGGCGAGCTGATGAGACCCAGTACTTC
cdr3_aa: CASSRDRGRADETQYF

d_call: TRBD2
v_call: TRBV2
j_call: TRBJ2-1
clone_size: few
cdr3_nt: TGTGCCAGCACCCCGGGACTAGCGAGCTACAATGAGCAGTTCTTC
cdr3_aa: CASTPGLASYNEQFF

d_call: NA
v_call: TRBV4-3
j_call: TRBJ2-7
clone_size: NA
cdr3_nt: TGCGCCAGCAGCCAAGACATGGGGAGCTCCTACGAGCAGTACTTC
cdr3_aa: CASSQDMGSSYEQYF

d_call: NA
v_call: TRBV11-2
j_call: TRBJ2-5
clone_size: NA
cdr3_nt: TGTGCCAGCAGCTTAGAGTGGGGAGAGACCCAGTACTTC
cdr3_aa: CASSLEWGETQYF

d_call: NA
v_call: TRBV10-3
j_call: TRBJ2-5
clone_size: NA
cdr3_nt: TGTGCCATCAGTGATCTGGGGGCAGGGGAGACCCAGTACTTC
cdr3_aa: CAISDLGAGETQYF

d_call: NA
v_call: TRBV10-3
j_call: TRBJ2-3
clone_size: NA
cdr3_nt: TGTGCCATCAGTGACCAGGGTTCAGATACGCAGTATTTT
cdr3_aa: CAISDQGSDTQYF

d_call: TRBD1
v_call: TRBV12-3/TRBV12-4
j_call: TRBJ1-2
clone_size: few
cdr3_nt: TGTGCCAGCAGCTCCGGACAGGGGACTTTCTATGGCTACACCTTC
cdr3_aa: CASSSGQGTFYGYTF